The present T cell receptor (beta chain) was sequenced within a study of blood T cell repertoires in COVID-19 (dated by TCRdb to 2019 to 2021). About the full investigation: Samples covering the acute and convalescent phases of COVID-19 were provided by collaborators in the United States, Italy and Spain. The material from the prospective study consisted of cDNA or gDNA derived from T cells, B-cell-depleted T cells, or PBMCs. The dataset comprised deeply sampled blood TCRbeta repertoires from subjects exposed to, actively infected with, or recovered from COVID-19. A freely available public database, intended as a resource for researchers studying the immune response to SARS-CoV-2, is where the repertoires were released. Samples were obtained from the ongoing ImmuneRACE study (first 160 participants) and from some 1,300 subjects provided by 6 global collaborators. A de-identified subject ID, COVID-19 status, age in years and sex were almost always included in the sample metadata. HLA class I and class II types, where available, came from metadata supplied by the sample provider rather than from assay-based typing.

TCRbeta CDR3 regions were amplified from genomic DNA by means of the immunoSEQ Assay, a bias-controlled multiplex PCR. In the original analysis: The number of nucleated cells in each sample was estimated by amplification of reference gene primers within the assay. To quantify the absolute abundance of each unique TCRbeta CDR3 rearrangement, sequence reads were collapsed and filtered. Productive Simpson clonality was computed per sample as the square root of Simpson's diversity index over productive rearrangements. The table was pulled from immuneACCESS by TCRdb, which kept in-frame rearrangements only. Such tables lose some clones; where checked, under half of the loss comes from unresolved V genes, and the rest has no known cause. V and J calls and clone size follow that table, whereas D and trimming were derived from the DNA. In this sample the table shows fewer than 350,000 clones, 70% to 90% of which occur a single time. The ten largest clones add up to around 4.5% of the sample.

Participants in the prospective study were enrolled through a virtual design, were aged roughly 18 to 90 years, and lived in roughly 25 United States geographic areas. In the prospective study, cohorts were assigned on the basis of participant-reported clinical history obtained from a screening survey and a study questionnaire. Mobile phlebotomists in the prospective study collected whole blood, serum and a nasopharyngeal or oropharyngeal swab from every participant. Over a 2-month period, participants in the prospective study had the option of providing additional blood draws and questionnaires. Before DNA extraction, prospective study blood samples were shipped either frozen or at room temperature. Broader findings and caveats from the paper: Clinical and demographic metadata were provided uncurated, with the amount varying by source and participant.

Concerning this clone itself: Its antigen has not been determined. Qualities for individual bases were not recorded, and no much larger clone is one base off.

From a lookup of the germline V gene (reference sequence), CDR1 and CDR2 are LNHDA and SQIVND. Taken from cysteine to phenylalanine, the CDR3 has 16 residues. Solely the CDR3 DNA is kept, with 48 bases framed from the first base. The V and J ends are trimmed by 1 base and 1 base, leaving 14 bases between them. Here the chain combines TRBV19 and TRBJ2-7; the D region possibly corresponds to TRBD1 (6 bases align). Sequences were obtained from PBMCs or T cells enriched from blood (not recorded which). The TCR originated in a woman between 35 and 50 years old with acute COVID-19. The bases are TGTGCCAGTAGTATAGCAGCAGGGGCGCGGTCCTACGAGCAGTACTTC. This gives the protein CASSIAAGARSYEQYF. With the rest looked up from the reference TRBV19 and TRBJ2-7 genes rather than sequenced, the full variable domain is DGGITQSPKYLFRKEGQNVTLSCEQNLNHDAMYWYRQDPGQGLRLIYYSQIVNDFQKGDIAEGYSVSREKKESFPLTVTSAQKNPTAFYLCASSIAAGARSYEQYFGPGTRLTVT.